The next 3 T cell receptor beta chains were all read from a single sample in a study of shared clonotypes between healthy human individuals (dated by TCRdb to about 2020). The library was obtained by the immunoSEQ multiplex PCR assay. TCRdb re-hosts the immuneACCESS table, in-frame sequences only. Its copies lack some clones; in the studies checked, an unresolved V gene accounts for under half of them, and the cause for the rest is not known. In all, the sample holds about 2.5 million clones, and 85% to 95% of those were seen once. Of the sample, 0.37% falls within the top ten clones. Specimen: naive CD4+ T cells from PBMCs. The label giving this sample's cell subset or site can be read as: CD45RA+ positively selected. Source of these receptors: a young man in good health. Some clones in this sample may be carry-over from other donors' samples.

This clone came up once. The identical CDR3 is also encoded by other nucleotide sequences in the sample. J is TRBJ2-3 and V is TRBV5-1, with 7 bases matching TRBD1. The CDR3 is made up of 14 amino acids. The trim removed 5 bases at V and 4 bases at J, leaving 7 bases unmatched. The V gene's germline CDR1 is SGHRS and CDR2 YFSETQ. In DNA form, the CDR3 reads TGCGCCAGCAGTCCGGGACAGACTTCAGATACGCAGTATTTT. Translated: CASSPGQTSDTQYF.

The V gene is TRBV5-8, the J gene TRBJ2-7; D is unresolved. This CDR3 contains 13 residues. V was clipped by 4 bases and J by 1 base, with 9 bases between them. CDR1 and CDR2 (germline): SGHTS, YDEGEE. CDR3 DNA: TGTGCCAGCAGCCTTGTGGGGTCCTACGAGCAGTACTTC. This gives the protein CASSLVGSYEQYF.

V is TRBV5-8 and J is TRBJ1-5; D is unclear. Deletions cut 4 bases from V and 5 bases from J, with 13 bases between. There are 14 residues in the CDR3. The germline CDR1 and CDR2 sequences are SGHTS and YDEGEE. CDR3 protein: CASSPITRHQPQHF. The CDR3 nucleotides read TGTGCCAGCAGCCCCATCACGAGACATCAGCCCCAGCATTTT. The complete variable domain, with remaining parts taken from reference TRBV5-8 and TRBJ1-5, reads EAGVTQSPTHLIKTRGQQATLRCSPISGHTSVYWYQQALGLGLQFLLWYDEGEERNRGNFPPRFSGRQFPNYSSELNVNALELEDSALYLCASSPITRHQPQHFGDGTRLSIL.